Below, 22 T cell receptor beta chains from the same sample are listed, as sequenced in a study of monozygotic twins with inflammatory bowel disease. For each CDR3 protein, TCRdb gives one entry from its re-call of the 5' RACE reads, without DNA. The sample's table shows approximately 300,000 distinct CDR3 sequences. Sequencing input: blood. Every receptor here comes from a human donor with ulcerative colitis or Crohn's disease, or a healthy co-twin of an affected twin (not recorded which).

The chain couples TRBV7-3 to TRBJ2-2; TCRdb's D call of TRBD1 is untestable without DNA. CDR1 and CDR2 from the germline V gene are SGHTA and FQGTGA. The CDR3 is 15 residues long. CDR3 loop: CASSRFEGGTGELFF.

The rearrangement links TRBV7-2 to TRBJ2-1. Germline loops: CDR1 SGHTA, CDR2 FQGNSA. CDR3 length equals 15 residues. This CDR3 is CASSLVQGSNNEQFF.

The chain links TRBV29-1 to TRBJ1-2; the D call from TCRdb, TRBD1, cannot be confirmed without DNA. The CDR3 has 13 amino acids. Germline V gives CDR1 SQVTM, CDR2 ANQGSEA. CDR3: CSVTTGQNYGYTF.

The chain links TRBV7-4 to TRBJ1-2; TCRdb's D gene call, TRBD1, goes unchecked for lack of DNA. Germline CDR1 reads SGHVT; CDR2 reads SQSDAQ. CDR3 size: 13 residues. This CDR3 reads CASSPTGLRGYTF.

The chain employs TRBV9 and TRBJ2-1. From germline, CDR1 is SGDLS and CDR2 YYNGEE. The CDR3 consists of 11 residues. This CDR3 is CASSVSNEQFF.

The chain couples TRBV5-1 to TRBJ1-1; TCRdb's D gene call, TRBD1, goes unchecked for lack of DNA. There are 14 residues in the CDR3. CDR1 and CDR2 (germline): SGHRS, YFSETQ. CDR3 in amino acids: CASSFGHANTEAFF.

The genes are TRBV20-1 and TRBJ1-5. The germline V gene encodes CDR1 DFQATT and CDR2 SNEGSKA (reference sequence). The length of the CDR3 is 13 residues. CDR3 sequence reads: CSASELVVQPQHF.

The chain has TRBV30 and TRBJ1-4; the TCRdb call, TRBD1, lacks DNA for checking. The CDR3 runs 12 residues. Germline V gene sequence: CDR1 GTSNPN, CDR2 SVGIG (reference sequence). CDR3 region: CAWSRGGEKLFF.

J is TRBJ2-5 and V is TRBV3-1. The CDR3 extends over 14 amino acids. Germline values: CDR1 LGHDT, CDR2 YNNKEL (reference sequence). The CDR3 region is CASSTGLLGETQYF.

The rearrangement uses TRBV12-3 or TRBV12-4 and TRBJ2-7; TCRdb gives TRBD1 as the D gene, but with no DNA this cannot be confirmed. The CDR3 has 14 residues. The CDR3 reads CASSLWGASNEQYF.

The chain recombines TRBV7-9 with TRBJ1-2; TCRdb outputs TRBD1, but without DNA this stays unchecked. CDR1 and CDR2 from the germline V gene are SEHNR and FQNEAQ (reference sequence). This CDR3 is 14 amino acids long. The CDR3 sequence: CASSLAGGSYGYTF.

This rearrangement joins TRBV4-3 to TRBJ2-4; TCRdb outputs TRBD2, but without DNA this stays unchecked. This CDR3 has 16 amino acids. The V gene's germline CDR1 is LGHNA and CDR2 YSLEER. The CDR3 sequence: CASSQDFSHWGNIQYF.

The chain combines TRBV6-1 with TRBJ1-5. Germline V gene data show CDR1 as MNHNS and CDR2 as SASEGT. The CDR3 length is 13 residues. CDR3 amino acids: CASRTAINQPQHF.

V and J are TRBV7-9 and TRBJ2-5. Looked up from germline, CDR1 is SEHNR and CDR2 is FQNEAQ (reference sequence). The CDR3 length is 14 residues. The CDR3 sequence is CASSFFSNVETQYF.

This chain connects TRBV2 to TRBJ2-1; the TCRdb call, TRBD1, lacks DNA for checking. This CDR3 region has 15 residues. From germline, CDR1 is SNHLY and CDR2 FYNNEI. CDR3 in amino acids: CASSEDGYVGVEQFF.

The V call is TRBV5-1, the J call TRBJ1-3; the TCRdb call, TRBD1, lacks DNA for checking. Germline CDR1 and CDR2: SGHRS and YFSETQ. The CDR3 length is 16 residues. This CDR3 is CACRSIPGASGNTIYF.

The chain uses TRBV20-1 and TRBJ2-5; TCRdb's assignment of TRBD2 cannot be checked, as there is no DNA. Germline CDR1 DFQATT, CDR2 SNEGSKA (reference sequence). This CDR3 is built from 17 residues. The CDR3 here is CSARTLVLAGNGETQYF.

The V gene is TRBV7-2, the J gene TRBJ1-6; the D gene TCRdb calls, TRBD1, cannot be checked with no DNA. Germline V gene sequence: CDR1 SGHTA, CDR2 FQGNSA. This CDR3 contains 16 residues. The CDR3 sequence: CASSSNRGTYNSPLHF.

This CDR3 reads CASSFLGTNYGYTF. This chain connects TRBV7-9 to TRBJ1-2. The germline V gene encodes CDR1 SEHNR and CDR2 FQNEAQ (reference sequence). This CDR3 region has 14 residues.

The gene calls are TRBV20-1 and TRBJ1-6; as DNA is missing, the TRBD1 call by TCRdb cannot be tested. CDR1 and CDR2 from the germline V gene are DFQATT and SNEGSKA (reference sequence). The CDR3 is 18 residues long. CDR3 amino acids: CSASRDRGHSSYNSPLHF.

The V call is TRBV12-3 or TRBV12-4, the J call TRBJ2-2. CDR3 length: 12 amino acids. CDR3 sequence: CASRTVAGELFF.

The chain uses TRBV2 and TRBJ1-6; the TRBD1 assignment by TCRdb is unverifiable without DNA. Germline assignment: CDR1 SNHLY and CDR2 FYNNEI. This CDR3 has 12 amino acids. The CDR3 is CASRGQSQPLHF.